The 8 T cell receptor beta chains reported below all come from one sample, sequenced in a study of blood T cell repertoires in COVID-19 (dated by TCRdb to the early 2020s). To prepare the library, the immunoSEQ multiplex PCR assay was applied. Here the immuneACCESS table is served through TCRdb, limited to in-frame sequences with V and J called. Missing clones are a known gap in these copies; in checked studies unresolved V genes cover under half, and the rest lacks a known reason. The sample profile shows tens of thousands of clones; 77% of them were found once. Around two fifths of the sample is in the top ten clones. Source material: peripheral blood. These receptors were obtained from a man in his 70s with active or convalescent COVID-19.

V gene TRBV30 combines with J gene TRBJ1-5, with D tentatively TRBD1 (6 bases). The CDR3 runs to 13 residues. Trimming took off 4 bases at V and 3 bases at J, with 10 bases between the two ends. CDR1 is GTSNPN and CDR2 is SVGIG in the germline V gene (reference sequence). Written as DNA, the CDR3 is TGTGCCTGGACCGGACAGCACAATCAGCCCCAGCATTTT. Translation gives CAWTGQHNQPQHF.

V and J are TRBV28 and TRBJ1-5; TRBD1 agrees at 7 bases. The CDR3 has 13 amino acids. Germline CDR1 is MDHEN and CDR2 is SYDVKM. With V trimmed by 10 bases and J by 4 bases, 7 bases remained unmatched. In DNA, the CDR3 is TGTGCCACTGGGCGGGACAGTAATCAGCCCCAGCATTTT. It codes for CATGRDSNQPQHF.

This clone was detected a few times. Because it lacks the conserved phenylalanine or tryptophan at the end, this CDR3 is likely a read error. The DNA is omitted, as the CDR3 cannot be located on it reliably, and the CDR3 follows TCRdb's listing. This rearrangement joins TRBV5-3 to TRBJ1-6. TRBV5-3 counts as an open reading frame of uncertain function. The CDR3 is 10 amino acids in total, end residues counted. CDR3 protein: CARSLRSALY.

The CDR3 DNA follows: TGCGCCAGCAGCCTCGGCGAAGGACTCCCATACGAGCAGTACTTC. Residues: CASSLGEGLPYEQYF. This chain uses TRBV5-1 with TRBJ2-7; weak D call: TRBD2 (5 bases). The V gene lost 4 bases and the J gene lost 4 bases, with 18 bases spanning the gap. Germline V gives CDR1 SGHRS, CDR2 YFSETQ. This CDR3 is built from 15 residues.

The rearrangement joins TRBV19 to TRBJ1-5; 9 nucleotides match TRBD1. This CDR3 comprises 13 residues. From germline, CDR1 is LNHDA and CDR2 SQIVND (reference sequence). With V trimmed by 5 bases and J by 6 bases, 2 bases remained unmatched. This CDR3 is CASSGTGSQPQHF. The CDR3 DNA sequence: TGTGCCAGTAGTGGGACAGGGAGTCAGCCCCAGCATTTT.

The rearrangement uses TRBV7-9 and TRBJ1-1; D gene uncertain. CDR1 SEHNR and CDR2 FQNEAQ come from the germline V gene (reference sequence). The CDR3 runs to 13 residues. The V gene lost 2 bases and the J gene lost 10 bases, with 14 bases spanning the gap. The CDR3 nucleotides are TGTGCCAGCAGCTTACCGACTCACGGAGGAGCTTTCTTT. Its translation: CASSLPTHGGAFF.

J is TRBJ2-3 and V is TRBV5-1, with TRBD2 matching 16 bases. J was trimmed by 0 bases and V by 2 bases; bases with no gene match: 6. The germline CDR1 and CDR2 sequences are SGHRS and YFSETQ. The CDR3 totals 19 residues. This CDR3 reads CASSFSGTSGRASTDTQYF. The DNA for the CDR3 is TGCGCCAGCAGCTTCAGTGGGACTAGCGGGAGGGCTAGCACAGATACGCAGTATTTT.

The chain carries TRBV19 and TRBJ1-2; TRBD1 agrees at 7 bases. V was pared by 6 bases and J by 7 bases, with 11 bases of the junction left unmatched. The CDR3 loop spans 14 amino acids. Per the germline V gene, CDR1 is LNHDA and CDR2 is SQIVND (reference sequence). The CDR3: CASSSRGRGSGYTF. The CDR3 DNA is TGTGCCAGTAGCTCTCGGGGCAGGGGGTCTGGCTACACCTTC. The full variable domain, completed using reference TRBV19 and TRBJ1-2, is DGGITQSPKYLFRKEGQNVTLSCEQNLNHDAMYWYRQDPGQGLRLIYYSQIVNDFQKGDIAEGYSVSREKKESFPLTVTSAQKNPTAFYLCASSSRGRGSGYTFGSGTRLTVV.